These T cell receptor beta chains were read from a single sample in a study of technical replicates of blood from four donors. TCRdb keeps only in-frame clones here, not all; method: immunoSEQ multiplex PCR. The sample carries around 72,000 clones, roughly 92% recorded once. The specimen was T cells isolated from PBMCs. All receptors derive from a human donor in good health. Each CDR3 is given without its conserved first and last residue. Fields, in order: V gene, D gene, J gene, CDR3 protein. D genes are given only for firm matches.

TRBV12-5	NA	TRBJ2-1	ASGQFNEQF
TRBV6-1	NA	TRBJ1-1	ASSDRGGYPEAF
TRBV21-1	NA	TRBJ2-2	ASSKARDFSAGELF
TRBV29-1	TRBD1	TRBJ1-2	SVGDRSNYGYT
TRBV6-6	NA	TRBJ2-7	ASRRRDEQY
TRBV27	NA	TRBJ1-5	ASSPLNQPQH
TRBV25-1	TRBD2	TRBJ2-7	ASSELAGGFGYEQY
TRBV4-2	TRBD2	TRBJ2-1	ASSQEFRLAGTDEQF
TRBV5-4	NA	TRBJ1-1	ASSPEQGIQEAF
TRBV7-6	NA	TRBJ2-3	ASSPRTAADTQY
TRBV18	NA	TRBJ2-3	ASSPLEGIGTQY
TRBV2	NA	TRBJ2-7	ASKIGEYEQY
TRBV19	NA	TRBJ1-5	ASSILLSGNQPQH
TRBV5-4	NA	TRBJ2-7	ASSLRGISEQY
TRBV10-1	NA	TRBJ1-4	ASSCSSGEKLF
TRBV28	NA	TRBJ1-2	ASTRQDNGYT
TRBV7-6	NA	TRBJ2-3	ASSLAQARTDTQY
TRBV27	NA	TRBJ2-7	ASRPASGVLFYEQY
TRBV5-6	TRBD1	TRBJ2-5	ASTKDRGITQETQY
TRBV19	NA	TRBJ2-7	ASSWDIFYEQY
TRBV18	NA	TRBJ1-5	ASSPEHRQPQH
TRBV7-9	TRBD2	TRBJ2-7	ASSSTSGSYDEQY
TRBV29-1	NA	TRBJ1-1	SVAEGYTEAF
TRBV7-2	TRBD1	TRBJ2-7	ASSKPGTGYYEQY
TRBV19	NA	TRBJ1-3	ASSLGQPFVGNTIY
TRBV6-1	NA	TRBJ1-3	ASSLQTHGNTIY
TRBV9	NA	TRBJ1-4	ASSVGIGSEKLF
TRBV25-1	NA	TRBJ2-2	ASSESTANTGELF
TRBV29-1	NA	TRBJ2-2	SVEKGTGELF
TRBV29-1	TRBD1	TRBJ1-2	SVIGPPGQGMLGYT
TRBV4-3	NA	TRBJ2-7	ASSQDIGAMTYEQY
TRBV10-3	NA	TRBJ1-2	AISPGLLEGYT
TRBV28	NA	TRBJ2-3	ASSLVGQPVDTQY
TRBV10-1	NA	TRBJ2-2	ASSVYLTGELF
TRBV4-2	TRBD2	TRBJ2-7	ASSQDGTSGSYEQY
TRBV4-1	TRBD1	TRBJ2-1	ASSQDQGAYNEQF
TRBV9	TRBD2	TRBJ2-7	ASSIHAGGLYEQY
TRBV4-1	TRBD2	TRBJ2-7	ASSQEPGLVSYEQY
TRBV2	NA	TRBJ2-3	ASAQTDTQY
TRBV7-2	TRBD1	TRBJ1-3	ASSRRDRESNTIY
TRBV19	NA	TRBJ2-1	ASSRRDEQF
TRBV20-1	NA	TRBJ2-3	SAFGDTQY
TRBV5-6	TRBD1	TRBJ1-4	ASSLLSSGTGHEKLF
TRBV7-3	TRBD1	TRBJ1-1	ASSLTPGGTIMNTEAF
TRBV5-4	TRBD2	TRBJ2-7	ASSLAGGGDYEQY
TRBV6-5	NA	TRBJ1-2	ASSPAGRTSYGYT